This T cell receptor (beta chain) was documented in a study of T cell responses to AZD1222 COVID-19 vaccine (TCRdb year 2021). For the wider study: A total of 233 trial participants underwent TCR sequencing, of whom roughly 210 had received two doses of AZD1222 and some 26 had received two doses of the MenACWY control vaccine. Trial participants were enrolled into age subgroups of 18-55, 56-69 and 70-plus years, which contained 148, 28 and 57 TCR-sequenced participants, respectively. Results and caveats for the whole study, not just this receptor: Most participants were white British and females outnumbered males, and the authors suggested that clonal diversity may have been underestimated. The 56-69-year group was small, and its depth increase did not reach significance, likely because of low power. Conclusions about previously exposed vaccinees were limited because only six AZD1222 recipients were SARS-CoV-2 seropositive at baseline. CD4 TCRs associated with the vaccine covered the entire spike protein, and the dominant responses were in regions 160-218 and 743-854. Because no samples from the day 14 peak response were available, repertoires could be characterized only after the peak T cell response. A significant rise in spike-specific TCR breadth and depth was observed after two AZD1222 doses relative to day 0 and relative to MenACWY recipients. Nearly half of unique spike-specific TCRs reportedly recognized epitopes outside regions mutated in the B.1.351 and B.1.1.7 variants.

The cysteine opens and the phenylalanine closes a CDR3 of 13 amino acids. Only the CDR3 DNA is retained, 39 bases long and in frame from the first base. CDR1 and CDR2 were assigned from the germline V gene (reference sequence) as WNHNN and SYGVQD. A distance of 18 bases separates the germline ends of V and J, which lose 3 bases and 12 bases respectively. According to the study, the label for this sample's time point signals: about 28 days (+/-7) after the second vaccine dose. AZD1222 recipients given second doses at about 4 weeks or at about 12 weeks were pooled, since spike-specific TCR depth and breadth were not found to differ between the two schedules. Samples from vaccinated people were obtained from the UK trials COV001 and COV002, which included a single-blind randomized controlled phase 2/3 trial of AZD1222 (ChAdOx1 nCoV-19) in healthy adults. For TCRbeta chain sequencing, PBMC samples were collected from trial participants at day 0 and at day 28 after the second dose.

The CDR3 regions of human TCRbeta chains were analyzed by immunosequencing. The authors processed their data as follows. Repertoire TCRs were checked for matches against a reference library of SARS-CoV-2-specific TCRs that had been generated using the MIRA antigen-specificity platform. Breadth meant the fraction of unique TCRs that were SARS-CoV-2-associated, whereas depth meant the fraction of total T cells that were SARS-CoV-2-associated. Each spike-specific TCR was assigned to its reactive spike region and to a CD4 or CD8 class using the MIRA data. Log10-transformed breadth and depth values were compared by one-way ANOVA with Sidak's multiple comparisons tests. Held by TCRdb, this immuneACCESS table contains in-frame sequences only and omits some clones. Under half of the omission traces to an unresolved V gene where checked; the cause of the rest is unknown. The V and J calls and clone size come from that table; D and trimming were worked out from the DNA. In all, the sample holds 140,000 to 150,000 clones, and roughly 93% of those were seen once. The ten largest clones represent more than 1.5% of the sample.

This clone was observed a few times. Its target antigen remains unknown. Nothing much larger sits one base from this clone, and base qualities are not available. The sequence came from an adult who received the AZD1222 COVID-19 vaccine. The sample in question was peripheral blood, obtained 28 days after the second AZD1222 dose. The chain is made from TRBV10-1 and TRBJ2-7; the D call could be TRBD1 or TRBD2, with each sharing 5 bases. The CDR3 region reads CASSETGPRERYF. The DNA reads TGCGCCAGCAGTGAAACAGGACCACGGGAAAGGTACTTC.